Shown below are 22 T cell receptor beta chains from a single sample sequenced in a study of CD4+ T cells in melanoma (dated by TCRdb to 2022 to 2024). The library was obtained by the immunoSEQ multiplex PCR assay. As stored in TCRdb, this immuneACCESS dataset retains in-frame rearrangements with V and J assigned. A fraction of the clones does not appear; measured against another copy, unresolved V genes explain less than half of the discrepancy, and the remainder lacks a known reason. Recorded for this sample are around 110,000 clones; 92% of them occurred a single time. 2.5% to 3.5% of the sample comes from the top ten. Sequences were obtained from peripheral blood. These receptors were taken from a human donor with melanoma.

The chain uses TRBV25-1 and TRBJ1-1, with no clear D. Germline CDR1 reads MGHDK; CDR2 reads SYGVNS. The V gene lost 2 bases and the J gene lost 1 base, with 8 bases spanning the gap. CDR3 length equals 14 residues. This CDR3 reads CASSESLGNTEAFF. The CDR3 DNA reads TGTGCCAGCAGTGAAAGTCTCGGGAACACTGAAGCTTTCTTT.

A single count supports this clone. The chain links TRBV6-6 to TRBJ2-7, with D maybe TRBD1 (6 bases). V lost 2 bases, J lost 0 bases, and 11 bases lay in between. Germline V gene data show CDR1 as MNHNY and CDR2 as SVGAGI (reference sequence). The CDR3 length is 15 residues. The CDR3 here is CASSYRGQSSYEQYF. The CDR3 coding sequence is TGTGCCAGCAGTTACAGAGGACAGAGCTCCTACGAGCAGTACTTC.

This clone was picked up one time. The chain is built from TRBV5-1 and TRBJ1-3; TRBD1 might be the D (6 bases). Trimming left V 0 bases short and J 2 bases short, with 15 bases between. CDR1 and CDR2 (germline): SGHRS, YFSETQ. The CDR3 runs to 17 residues. The CDR3 DNA reads TGCGCCAGCAGCTTGGATGGGCAGGGGACTGCTGGAAACACCATATATTTT. It specifies CASSLDGQGTAGNTIYF.

About this clone: The same CDR3 arises from other DNA sequences in this sample as well. The V gene is TRBV5-1, the J gene TRBJ2-2; the D gene could be TRBD1 or TRBD2 (5 bases each). Germline CDR1 is SGHRS and CDR2 is YFSETQ. V was clipped by 4 bases and J by 1 base, with 14 bases between them. The CDR3 sequence is 16 residues long. In nucleotides, the CDR3 is TGCGCCAGCAGCAGGGACCCCTTTGGGAACACCGGGGAGCTGTTTTTT. As protein: CASSRDPFGNTGELFF.

This chain uses TRBV28 with TRBJ1-2; no clear D. The CDR3 spans 14 residues. Germline V gives CDR1 MDHEN, CDR2 SYDVKM. V lost 10 bases and J 3 bases, leaving 18 bases between the germline ends. The CDR3 loop is CAIPKGIGYYGYTF. DNA of the CDR3: TGTGCCATTCCAAAGGGTATAGGGTACTATGGCTACACCTTC.

The chain employs TRBV2 and TRBJ2-7, with 7 bases that match TRBD1. The CDR3 has 17 residues. After removal of 1 base from V and 2 bases from J, the junction contained 11 bases not matched to a gene. Germline V gene lookup returns CDR1 SNHLY and CDR2 FYNNEI. The CDR3 loop reads CASSEDGTADFPYEQYF. The CDR3 nucleotides read TGTGCCAGCAGTGAAGACGGGACAGCTGATTTCCCCTACGAGCAGTACTTC. Full variable domain (rest looked up from reference TRBV2 and TRBJ2-7): EPEVTQTPSHQVTQMGQEVILRCVPISNHLYFYWYRQILGQKVEFLVSFYNNEISEKSEIFDDQFSVERPDGSNFTLKIRSTKLEDSAMYFCASSEDGTADFPYEQYFGPGTRLTVT.

The V call is TRBV18, the J call TRBJ2-2; D possibly corresponds to TRBD2 (7 bases). Deletions cut 5 bases from V and 8 bases from J, with 12 bases between. Germline CDR1 reads KGHSH; CDR2 reads LQKENI. The CDR3 is made up of 13 amino acids. CDR3 protein: CASSAGAAGELFF. Written as DNA, the CDR3 is TGTGCCAGCTCAGCGGGGGCAGCTGGGGAGCTGTTTTTT.

The J gene is TRBJ2-5, the V gene TRBV7-9; TRBD1 matches at 8 bases. The CDR3 consists of 15 residues. Per germline, CDR1 SEHNR and CDR2 FQNEAQ (reference sequence). V gave up 5 bases and J gave up 2 bases; unmatched junction bases: 7. The CDR3 nucleotides are TGTGCCAGCAGCCGCCGGACAGGGCCTCAAGAGACCCAGTACTTC. Amino acid sequence: CASSRRTGPQETQYF. The complete variable domain, with remaining parts taken from reference TRBV7-9 and TRBJ2-5, reads DTGVSQNPRHKITKRGQNVTFRCDPISEHNRLYWYRQTLGQGPEFLTYFQNEAQLEKSRLLSDRFSAERPKGSFSTLEIQRTEQGDSAMYLCASSRRTGPQETQYFGPGTRLLVL.

J is TRBJ2-7 and V is TRBV5-4; the D is unclear. The V end lost 1 base, the J end lost 4 bases, and 6 bases lay between the germline ends. CDR3 size: 12 residues. Germline V gene lookup returns CDR1 SGHNT and CDR2 YYREEE (reference sequence). The CDR3 sequence: CASSLLGYEQYF. The CDR3 DNA reads TGTGCCAGCAGCTTGCTCGGTTACGAGCAGTACTTC.

J is TRBJ1-1 and V is TRBV19, with 9 bases that match TRBD1. Germline assignment: CDR1 LNHDA and CDR2 SQIVND (reference sequence). Germline trimming cut 4 bases from V and 3 bases from J; bases unmatched to any gene: 6. This CDR3 spans 15 amino acids. The CDR3 reads CASSTTGGGDTEAFF. The CDR3 DNA follows: TGTGCCAGTAGTACTACAGGGGGCGGAGACACTGAAGCTTTCTTT.

V gene TRBV14 combines with J gene TRBJ1-2, with TRBD1 identical over 8 bases. Germline lookup yields CDR1 SGHDN and CDR2 FVKESK. This CDR3 has 15 amino acids. V was clipped by 4 bases and J by 8 bases; unmatched bases: 12. The CDR3 is CASSLIPTGGRGYTF. CDR3 coding DNA: TGTGCCAGCAGCCTTATTCCCACAGGGGGAAGGGGCTACACCTTC.

This clone was picked up one time. The V gene is TRBV7-2, the J gene TRBJ2-3, with a tentative D call TRBD2 (5 bases). The CDR3 has 15 amino acids. Germline V gives CDR1 SGHTA, CDR2 FQGNSA. Trimming pared 5 bases from V and 1 base from J, leaving 13 bases between. Written as DNA, the CDR3 is TGTGCCAGCAGCGAAACCGGGCGGGGCACAGATACGCAGTATTTT. Translating gives CASSETGRGTDTQYF.

The chain combines TRBV11-3 with TRBJ2-1; D remains ambiguous. The germline V gene has CDR1 SGHNT and CDR2 YENEEA. The V end lost 2 bases, the J end lost 0 bases, and 8 bases lay between the germline ends. The CDR3 runs to 15 residues. CDR3 nucleotides: TGTGCCAGCAGCTTAAGGTCCGTCTCCTACAATGAGCAGTTCTTC. Translating gives CASSLRSVSYNEQFF.

This clone was recorded once. The V and J genes are TRBV28 and TRBJ1-1; 7 bases align to TRBD1. The length of the CDR3 is 16 residues. With 4 bases clipped from V and 5 bases from J, the junction kept 13 bases outside the gene matches. The germline V gene encodes CDR1 MDHEN and CDR2 SYDVKM. As DNA, the CDR3 is TGTGCCAGCAGTTCTCCTTCCGACAGGGCAAGAACTGAAGCTTTCTTT. Translating it yields CASSSPSDRARTEAFF.

The chain recombines TRBV4-3 with TRBJ2-5, with TRBD2 as a possible D gene (6 bases). With 5 bases removed from V and 4 bases from J, the gap between germline ends came to 17 bases. CDR1 and CDR2 from the germline V gene are LGHNA and YSLEER. The CDR3 is made up of 15 amino acids. This chain's CDR3 is CASSYGILGGETQYF. CDR3 coding DNA: TGCGCCAGCAGCTACGGGATCCTCGGGGGAGAGACCCAGTACTTC.

This chain connects TRBV5-1 to TRBJ1-1; tentative D call: TRBD1 (5 bases). The CDR3 runs to 14 residues. The germline CDR1 and CDR2 sequences are SGHRS and YFSETQ. V was trimmed by 0 bases and J by 1 base, leaving 7 bases between them. The CDR3 region is CASSLVGGNTEAFF. CDR3 coding DNA: TGCGCCAGCAGCTTGGTGGGGGGGAACACTGAAGCTTTCTTT. The full variable domain, completed using reference TRBV5-1 and TRBJ1-1, is KAGVTQTPRYLIKTRGQQVTLSCSPISGHRSVSWYQQTPGQGLQFLFEYFSETQRNKGNFPGRFSGRQFSNSRSEMNVSTLELGDSALYLCASSLVGGNTEAFFGQGTRLTVV.

The chain links TRBV19 to TRBJ2-7; D possibly corresponds to TRBD1 (6 bases). V lost 4 bases and J lost 6, with 7 bases in between. The germline CDR1 and CDR2 sequences are LNHDA and SQIVND (reference sequence). This CDR3 has 11 residues. Written as DNA, the CDR3 is TGTGCCAGTAGTAACAGGGCCGAGCAGTACTTC. It is translated as CASSNRAEQYF.

V usage is TRBV10-1 and J usage is TRBJ2-4; D perhaps matches TRBD1 (6 bases). CDR1 WNHNN and CDR2 SYGVQD come from the germline V gene (reference sequence). The V and J ends lost 11 bases and 0 bases respectively, with 23 bases between them. This CDR3 has 17 residues. CDR3 nucleotides: TGCGCCCTTAAGGGGGTCGGGCAGCTCTTAGCCAAAAACATTCAGTACTTC. Translated, it gives CALKGVGQLLAKNIQYF.

The CDR3 DNA reads as TGTGCCAGCAGCTTAGCGGGAGTGATAAACACCGGGGAGCTGTTTTTT. Protein sequence: CASSLAGVINTGELFF. This sequence joins TRBV27 and TRBJ2-2, with 9 bases fitting TRBD2. CDR1 is MNHEY and CDR2 is SMNVEV in the germline V gene (reference sequence). V trimming: 6 bases; J trimming: 2 bases; junction bases outside the gene matches: 7. This CDR3 has 16 residues.

This clone was found once. CDR3 region: CASSVALAFF. In DNA form, the CDR3 reads TGTGCCAGCAGCGTAGCTCTAGCTTTCTTT. V usage is TRBV9 and J usage is TRBJ1-1; D ambiguous. V gave up 0 bases and J gave up 10 bases, with 4 bases separating them. From germline, CDR1 is SGDLS and CDR2 YYNGEE. The CDR3 is made up of 10 amino acids.

V usage is TRBV6-1 and J usage is TRBJ1-4; 8 positions agree with TRBD1. Unmatched junction bases numbered 3, after V lost 3 bases and J lost 6 bases. The V gene's germline CDR1 is MNHNS and CDR2 SASEGT. The CDR3 loop spans 14 amino acids. The CDR3 loop is CASSEPGGDEKLFF. CDR3 DNA: TGTGCCAGCAGTGAGCCAGGGGGCGATGAAAAACTGTTTTTT.

This chain connects TRBV7-5 to TRBJ2-3; no check of the table's D call, TRBD2, against the DNA was made. TRBV7-5 is listed as a pseudogene. The CDR3 loop spans 17 amino acids. CDR3 DNA sequence: TGTGCCAGAAGCCACCCCTCTTCAGCGGGTAGCACAGATACGCAGTATTTT. Its protein is CARSHPSSAGSTDTQYF.